This T cell receptor beta chain was recovered during a study of T cells expressing NK-cell markers. Study-wide results and limits: There remained a lack of clarity about HCMV specificity of expanded NKG2C+ T cell clones. In a group of about 6 donors, dominant NKG2C+ clonotypes represented 1.0-7.0% of CD8+ T cells. For several donors, these clonotypes were likewise the leading ones in the CD3+CD56-NKG2C+ fraction.

TCRdb reprocessed the 5' RACE reads and reports one entry per CDR3 protein, with no DNA. The sample includes about 370,000 distinct CDR3 sequences. This CDR3 region has 16 residues. With regard to this clonotype: Its antigen remains unknown.

Sequencing was carried out using blood T cells: a sorted CD56 or NKG2C T cell subset, CD4+ or CD8+ T cells, or bulk PBMC T cells (not recorded which). The J gene is TRBJ1-2, the V gene TRBV12-3 or TRBV12-4. The receptor was derived from a woman aged 50 to 65 in good health. The CDR3 protein is CASSFLLLGVSYGYTF.